This T cell receptor (beta chain) was documented in a study of cytomegalovirus exposure and HLA in healthy donors. Study-wide findings and caveats: Within an earlier analysis, most TCR beta V segments proved productive either about 90% or about 30% of the time. Reports described diagnosis of cytomegalovirus status by the classifier as highly specific and sensitive.

CDR1 is SGDLS and CDR2 is YYNGEE in the germline V gene. The CDR3 consists of 17 residues. Germline trimming cut 0 bases from V and 5 bases from J; bases unmatched to any gene: 8. As regards this clone: The antigen is undetermined.

The PCR made use of 60 Vbeta and 13 Jbeta primers. Original methodology: A later analysis tallied roughly 77 million unique TCR beta chains, 10 million to 12 million of them shared. TCRdb keeps only in-frame clones here, not all; method: immunoSEQ multiplex PCR. V and J calls and clone size come straight from that table; D and trimming were deduced from the DNA. The sample shows approximately 200,000 clones, 70% to 80% of them seen only once. This TCR was sampled from a woman between 25 and 40 years old in good health and CMV-seropositive. The chain employs TRBV9 and TRBJ2-3, with 11 bases identical to TRBD1. Sequencing was performed on PBMCs. The CDR3 loop is CASSVEGRTGGRDTQYF. The CDR3, as DNA: TGTGCCAGCAGCGTAGAGGGGAGGACAGGGGGCAGAGATACGCAGTATTTT.